The TCR beta chain described here comes from a study of CD8 T cells in ankylosing spondylitis. Points from the study as a whole: A TCR beta motif of under 10 highly homologous variants appeared characteristic of ankylosing spondylitis blood. Past research had described some motif variants in reactive arthritis synovial fluid and blood. In ankylosing spondylitis patients, matched synovial fluid reportedly showed significant enrichment of disease-linked clones.

In germline, CDR1 is SGHRS, CDR2 YFSETQ. The length of the CDR3 is 17 residues. Trimming pared 3 bases from V and 0 bases from J, leaving 15 bases between. Many counts were recorded for this clonotype. Its antigen is as yet unknown. The TCR beta libraries were generated through quantitative 5'-RACE incorporating molecular barcodes. TCRdb passed the 5' RACE reads through MiXCR, listing each CDR3 protein once. The table lists hundreds of thousands of distinct CDR3 sequences, 10% to 13% of them singletons, with roughly a fifth in the top ten. Input material: blood, either unsorted or a sorted T cell fraction (not recorded which). The genes are TRBV5-1 and TRBJ1-4; a possible D gene is TRBD1 (5 bases). The sequence came from a male donor with ankylosing spondylitis or in good health (not recorded which). The DNA of the CDR3 is TGCGCCAGCAGCTGGCCGAACGGGGGAACAACTAATGAAAAACTGTTTTTT. The encoded protein is CASSWPNGGTTNEKLFF.